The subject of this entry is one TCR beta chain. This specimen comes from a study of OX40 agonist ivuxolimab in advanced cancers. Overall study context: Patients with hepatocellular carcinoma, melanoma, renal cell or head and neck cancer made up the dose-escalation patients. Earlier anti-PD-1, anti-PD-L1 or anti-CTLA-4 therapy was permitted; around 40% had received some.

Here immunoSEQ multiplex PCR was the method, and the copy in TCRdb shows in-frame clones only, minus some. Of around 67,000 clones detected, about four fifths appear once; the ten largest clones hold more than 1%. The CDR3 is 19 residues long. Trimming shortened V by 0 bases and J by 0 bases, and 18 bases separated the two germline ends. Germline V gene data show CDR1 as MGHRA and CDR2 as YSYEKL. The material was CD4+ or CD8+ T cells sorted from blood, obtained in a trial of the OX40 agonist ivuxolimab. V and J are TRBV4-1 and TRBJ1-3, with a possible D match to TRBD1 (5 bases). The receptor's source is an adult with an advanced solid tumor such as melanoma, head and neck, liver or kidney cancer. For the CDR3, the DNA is TGCGCCAGCAGCCAAGAGTCCCCCAGGGCCTCGTTCTCTGGAAACACCATATATTTT. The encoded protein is CASSQESPRASFSGNTIYF.